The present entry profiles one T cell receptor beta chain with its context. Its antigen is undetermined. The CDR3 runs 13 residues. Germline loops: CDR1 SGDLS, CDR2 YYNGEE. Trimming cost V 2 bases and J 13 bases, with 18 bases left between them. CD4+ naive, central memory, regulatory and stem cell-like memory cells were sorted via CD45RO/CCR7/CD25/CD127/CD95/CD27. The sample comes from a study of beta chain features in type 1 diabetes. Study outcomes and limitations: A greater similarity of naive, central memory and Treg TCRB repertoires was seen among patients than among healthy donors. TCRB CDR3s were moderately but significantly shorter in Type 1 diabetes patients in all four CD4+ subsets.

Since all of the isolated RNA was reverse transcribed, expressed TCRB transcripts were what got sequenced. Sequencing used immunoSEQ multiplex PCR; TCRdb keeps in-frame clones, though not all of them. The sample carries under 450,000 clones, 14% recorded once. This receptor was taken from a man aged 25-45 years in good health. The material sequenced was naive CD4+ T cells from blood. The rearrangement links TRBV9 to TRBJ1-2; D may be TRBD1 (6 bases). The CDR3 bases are TGTGCCAGCAGCGTTACAAAGGACAGCCATCGCACCTTC. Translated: CASSVTKDSHRTF.